Listed here are 20 T cell receptor beta chains from one sample, sequenced in a study of T cells in Graves' hyperthyroidism and ophthalmopathy. Regions amplified from RNA transcripts were the TCR beta CDR3 regions. The TCR CDR3 was amplified in a first-round RT-PCR using the HTBI primer set. Each CDR3 protein is one row after TCRdb ran MiXCR on the multiplex PCR reads. The sample has some 510,000 distinct CDR3 sequences, about a fifth seen once; the top ten hold around a quarter. Sequencing input: blood. These TCRs come from a man between 18 and 35 years old with Graves' hyperthyroidism.

DNA for the CDR3: TGCAGCGCCTCCACAGTGAACACTGAAGCTTTCTTT. Translating gives CSASTVNTEAFF. The gene calls are TRBV29-1 and TRBJ1-1; D is unclear. There are 12 residues in the CDR3. Per germline, CDR1 SQVTM and CDR2 ANQGSEA. V was trimmed by 7 bases and J by 0 bases, leaving 9 bases between them.

This clonotype has at least ten counts. J is TRBJ1-1 and V is TRBV6-1; D is perhaps TRBD1 (6 bases). Trimming left V 6 bases short and J 3 bases short, with 17 bases between. CDR1 and CDR2 from the germline V gene are MNHNS and SASEGT. The CDR3 spans 15 residues. In DNA, the CDR3 is TGTGCCAGCAGGACGCGGACAGTAGGGGACACTGAAGCTTTCTTT. Translation gives CASRTRTVGDTEAFF.

This clonotype was detected many times. V and J are TRBV12-3 or TRBV12-4 and TRBJ2-5; TRBD2 matches 10 bases. V lost 2 bases to trimming and J lost 5 bases; unmatched junction nucleotides: 11. This CDR3 has 17 amino acids. CDR3 residues: CASSLSERGGPGETQYF. As DNA, the CDR3 is TGTGCCAGCAGTTTAAGCGAGCGGGGGGGCCCCGGGGAGACCCAGTACTTC.

CDR3 in amino acids: CASSSTTSYEQYF. Written as DNA, the CDR3 is TGTGCCAGCAGCTCTACTACTTCCTACGAGCAGTACTTC. J is TRBJ2-7 and V is TRBV7-2; no definite D call. The CDR3 totals 13 residues. The V end lost 4 bases, the J end lost 1 base, and 8 bases lay between the germline ends. Germline CDR1 reads SGHTA; CDR2 reads FQGNSA.

The chain combines TRBV11-2 with TRBJ2-5; 9 nucleotides align to TRBD1. Germline lookup yields CDR1 SGHAT and CDR2 FQNNGV. V was clipped by 5 bases and J by 7 bases; unmatched bases: 5. The CDR3 spans 13 residues. The chain's CDR3 is CASSMGQGGTQYF. CDR3 sequence (DNA): TGTGCCAGCAGCATGGGACAGGGAGGGACCCAGTACTTC.

The J gene is TRBJ2-5, the V gene TRBV11-2; 9 bases match TRBD1. This CDR3 is built from 15 residues. Germline V gives CDR1 SGHAT, CDR2 FQNNGV. Trimming took 5 bases from V and 5 from J; bases not matched to a gene: 9. The CDR3 DNA sequence: TGTGCCAGCAGCAGAAGGACAGGGGTTCGGGAGACCCAGTACTTC. Its protein product is CASSRRTGVRETQYF.

This clonotype was seen more than once but under ten times. The J gene is TRBJ1-2, the V gene TRBV10-3; D is perhaps TRBD1 (6 bases). Trimming pared 8 bases from V and 3 bases from J, leaving 13 bases between. The CDR3 runs 13 residues. Germline V gene sequence: CDR1 ENHRY, CDR2 SYGVKD. The CDR3 here is CAIYSTGYYGYTF. The CDR3 DNA reads as TGTGCCATCTACTCTACAGGGTACTATGGCTACACCTTC.

In its sample, this clonotype was seen a few times. The V gene is TRBV20-1, the J gene TRBJ1-6, with D unresolved. The germline V gene encodes CDR1 DFQATT and CDR2 SNEGSKA (reference sequence). V lost 0 bases to trimming and J lost 0 bases, with 9 bases between them. The CDR3 has 16 amino acids. Written as DNA, the CDR3 is TGCAGTGCTAGAGATCTAGTGCACTCCTATAATTCACCCCTCCACTTT. It specifies CSARDLVHSYNSPLHF.

This clonotype has a count of ten or more. The chain has TRBV4-2 and TRBJ1-1; no firm D call. The germline V gene encodes CDR1 LGHNA and CDR2 YNFKEQ. The CDR3 is 15 residues long. Trimming removed 4 bases from V and 0 bases from J, with 12 bases in between. CDR3 region: CASSLLEQLNTEAFF. The DNA for the CDR3 is TGTGCCAGCAGCCTCCTCGAGCAATTGAACACTGAAGCTTTCTTT.

This clonotype was counted at least ten times. Possible read error: a much larger clone is one base away. V usage is TRBV7-6 and J usage is TRBJ1-1; 10 bases fit TRBD1. The J segment lost 5 bases and the V segment lost 5 bases, leaving 2 bases of the junction unmatched. There are 13 residues in the CDR3. The V gene's germline CDR1 is SGHVS and CDR2 FNYEAQ. CDR3 amino acids: CASSGQGETEAFF. The CDR3 DNA sequence: TGTGCCAGCAGCGGACAGGGGGAGACTGAAGCTTTCTTT.

Many counts were recorded for this clonotype. The V and J genes are TRBV12-3 or TRBV12-4 and TRBJ1-2, with 7 bases aligning to TRBD1. V dropped 4 bases and J dropped 8; count of bases not matched to a gene: 13. The CDR3 is 15 amino acids. CDR3 sequence reads: CASSSWEGGAEGYTF. The CDR3 DNA reads as TGTGCCAGCAGTTCTTGGGAAGGGGGCGCCGAGGGCTACACCTTC.

The sample holds a few counts of this clonotype. One end of the junction varies from germline; a read error may be responsible. V gene TRBV7-8 combines with J gene TRBJ1-1; D perhaps matches TRBD1 (5 bases). Per germline, CDR1 SGHVS and CDR2 FQNEAQ. This CDR3 is built from 16 residues. The CDR3 region has the DNA TGTGCCAGCAGCTTGACGCCGCGGGGCATGAACGCTGAAGCTTTCTTT. It specifies CASSLTPRGMNAEAFF.

This clonotype appeared many times. The chain combines TRBV11-2 with TRBJ2-7; TRBD1 aligns across 7 bases. CDR3 length: 16 residues. CDR1 is SGHAT, CDR2 FQNNGV, per germline. Germline trimming cut 3 bases from V and 1 base from J; bases unmatched to any gene: 9. In DNA, the CDR3 is TGTGCCAGCAGCTTCCCCCTCGGACAGGTTTCCTACGAGCAGTACTTC. Translated: CASSFPLGQVSYEQYF.

This clonotype has at least ten counts. The rearrangement uses TRBV7-2 and TRBJ2-7; 11 bases are shared with TRBD1. CDR3 size: 15 residues. Trimming took 5 bases from V and 2 from J; bases not matched to a gene: 5. CDR1 is SGHTA and CDR2 is FQGNSA in the germline V gene. CDR3 nucleotides: TGTGCCAGCAGCCCCGGGACAGGGGGACCCTACGAGCAGTACTTC. It codes for CASSPGTGGPYEQYF. The full variable domain, in which reference TRBV7-2 and TRBJ2-7 provide the parts outside the CDR3, is GAGVSQSPSNKVTEKGKDVELRCDPISGHTALYWYRQSLGQGLEFLIYFQGNSAPDKSGLPSDRFSAERTGGSVSTLTIQRTQQEDSAVYLCASSPGTGGPYEQYFGPGTRLTVT.

The CDR3 here is CAWSPILRRAYGYTF. In nucleotides, the CDR3 is TGTGCCTGGAGTCCCATCCTGAGGAGAGCCTATGGCTACACCTTC. V usage is TRBV30 and J usage is TRBJ1-2; D uncertain. V lost 2 bases, J lost 4 bases, and 17 bases lay in between. The length of the CDR3 is 15 residues. Germline V CDR1 and CDR2: GTSNPN, SVGIG (reference sequence).

The rearrangement uses TRBV5-1 and TRBJ1-2, with D tentatively TRBD1 (6 bases). The V end was cut by 1 base, the J end by 4 bases, with 11 bases between. The CDR3 totals 14 residues. Germline CDR1 reads SGHRS; CDR2 reads YFSETQ. The CDR3: CASSLWGASYGYTF. In DNA form, the CDR3 reads TGCGCCAGCAGCTTGTGGGGGGCAAGCTATGGCTACACCTTC. The full variable domain, its missing parts supplied by reference TRBV5-1 and TRBJ1-2, is KAGVTQTPRYLIKTRGQQVTLSCSPISGHRSVSWYQQTPGQGLQFLFEYFSETQRNKGNFPGRFSGRQFSNSRSEMNVSTLELGDSALYLCASSLWGASYGYTFGSGTRLTVV.

This clonotype occurred many times. This chain uses TRBV6-5 with TRBJ2-2, with 9 bases that match TRBD1. Germline trimming cut 4 bases from V and 6 bases from J; bases unmatched to any gene: 9. Germline V lookup: CDR1 MNHEY, CDR2 SVGAGI. The CDR3 has 16 amino acids. CDR3 region: CASSFGTGWSAGELFF. For the CDR3, the DNA is TGTGCCAGCAGTTTCGGGACAGGGTGGTCTGCCGGGGAGCTGTTTTTT.

The chain is built from TRBV11-1 and TRBJ1-1, with 8 bases lining up with TRBD1. The V gene's germline CDR1 is SGHAT and CDR2 FQDESV (reference sequence). The CDR3 is made up of 15 amino acids. The V gene end was trimmed by 5 bases and the J gene end by 4 bases; junction bases not matched to a gene: 9. The CDR3 sequence: CASSPLDRVSTEAFF. CDR3 sequence (DNA): TGTGCCAGCAGCCCCTTGGACAGGGTAAGCACTGAAGCTTTCTTT.

The chain combines TRBV20-1 with TRBJ2-7; D ambiguous. There are 13 residues in the CDR3. Germline V lookup: CDR1 DFQATT, CDR2 SNEGSKA (reference sequence). The ends were cut back, 2 bases at V and 1 base at J, with 9 bases in the middle. CDR3 DNA sequence: TGCAGTGCTAGAATAACATTTTCCTACGAGCAGTACTTC. The encoded protein is CSARITFSYEQYF.

This chain links TRBV7-9 with TRBJ1-1; D gene uncertain. V dropped 1 base and J dropped 3 bases, with 12 bases sitting between them. The length of the CDR3 is 15 residues. The V gene's germline CDR1 is SEHNR and CDR2 FQNEAQ (reference sequence). The CDR3 loop is CASSLVGLRYTEAFF. DNA for the CDR3: TGTGCCAGCAGCTTAGTAGGTCTGAGGTACACTGAAGCTTTCTTT. The full variable domain, with the rest looked up from reference TRBV7-9 and TRBJ1-1, is DTGVSQNPRHKITKRGQNVTFRCDPISEHNRLYWYRQTLGQGPEFLTYFQNEAQLEKSRLLSDRFSAERPKGSFSTLEIQRTEQGDSAMYLCASSLVGLRYTEAFFGQGTRLTVV.